This TCR beta chain originates from a study of blood T cell repertoires in COVID-19. TCRdb keeps only in-frame clones here, not all; method: immunoSEQ multiplex PCR. The table includes 130,000 to 150,000 clones, around 81% detected once. The V gene lost 5 bases and the J gene lost 6 bases, with 16 bases spanning the gap. Germline lookup yields CDR1 SEHNR and CDR2 FQNEAQ (reference sequence). This CDR3 has 14 residues. Sequencing was carried out using peripheral blood. This clonotype originated in a human donor with acute or convalescent COVID-19. The donor label of this sample is uncertain. The V and J genes are TRBV7-9 and TRBJ1-2, with a tentative D call TRBD1 (6 bases). The CDR3 sequence is CASSPVGQGNGYTF. The DNA for the CDR3 is TGTGCCAGCAGCCCAGTGGGGCAGGGGAATGGCTACACCTTC.